This T cell receptor (beta chain) was recovered during a study of cytomegalovirus exposure and HLA in healthy donors. Donors showed nominal health when sampled, although they likely had unrecorded immune exposures. Primers for the PCR totalled 60 Vbeta and 13 Jbeta. Using immunoSEQ multiplex PCR, the repertoire was profiled, and TCRdb retains in-frame clones only, with some absent. Of about 200,000 clones in the sample, roughly 80% were seen once. Findings of the study overall: It was shown in a later analysis that HLA-associated TCR beta chains were more clonally expanded than other, equally common chains. Further analysis was carried out later, and it showed several of the most significant clusters appearing linked to common viral pathogens. Later analysis showed most CMV-associated TCR beta chains appearing HLA-restricted.

V was trimmed by 2 bases and J by 5 bases, leaving 8 bases between them. Germline-derived CDR1 and CDR2 are SEHNR and FQNEAQ (reference sequence). This CDR3 comprises 13 residues. Notes on this clone: Antigen: not known.

Sequencing used PBMCs. The sequence came from a man aged 25 to 45 in good health and CMV-seronegative. The rearrangement joins TRBV7-9 to TRBJ2-3, with D maybe TRBD2 (5 bases). CDR3 coding DNA: TGTGCCAGCAGCTTAAGCGGCGGAGATACGCAGTATTTT. As protein: CASSLSGGDTQYF.